Below are 18 T cell receptor beta chains sequenced from a single sample in a study of Ad26.COV2.S vaccination and SARS-CoV-2 variants. Using immunoSEQ multiplex PCR, the repertoire was profiled, and TCRdb retains in-frame clones only, with some absent. This sample carries approximately 300,000 clones, around four fifths of them seen once, and the ten largest clones take approximately 2.2%. Noted treatment: 15 to 20 received Ad26.COV2.S at low or high dose, single or two shots; 5 received placebo; per-sample allocation not given. Collection of the samples took place on day 63 after the first injection of vaccine or placebo. Sequencing was performed on peripheral blood, taken in a trial of Ad26.COV2.S vaccine versus placebo. Receptors originate from a person aged 18-60 years who received the Ad26.COV2.S COVID-19 vaccine or a placebo.

The genes are TRBV5-4 and TRBJ2-1; TRBD2 matches at 8 bases. This CDR3 has 16 amino acids. V lost 2 bases and J lost 0; bases outside the gene matches: 4. In germline, CDR1 is SGHNT, CDR2 YYREEE (reference sequence). This CDR3 is CASSFQRGSSYNEQFF. CDR3 DNA sequence: TGTGCCAGCAGCTTCCAGCGGGGGAGCTCCTACAATGAGCAGTTCTTC.

The chain joins TRBV19 to TRBJ1-1, with D perhaps matching TRBD1 (5 bases). Looked up from germline, CDR1 is LNHDA and CDR2 is SQIVND (reference sequence). The CDR3 is 12 amino acids. V was pared by 3 bases and J by 7 bases, with 9 bases between. CDR3 coding DNA: TGTGCCAGTAGTATTACGGGGGTTGAAGCTTTCTTT. Translation: CASSITGVEAFF.

The J gene is TRBJ2-4, the V gene TRBV13; D ambiguous. V lost 2 bases and J 6 bases, leaving 5 bases between the germline ends. This CDR3 is 12 amino acids long. Germline V lookup: CDR1 PRHDT, CDR2 FYEKMQ (reference sequence). The CDR3 DNA follows: TGTGCCAGCAGCTTATCCCGAAACATTCAGTACTTC. Protein: CASSLSRNIQYF.

This sequence joins TRBV18 and TRBJ1-2; 7 bases agree with TRBD1. Looked up from germline, CDR1 is KGHSH and CDR2 is LQKENI. The CDR3 is made up of 14 amino acids. J lost 3 bases, V lost 3 bases, and 4 bases had no gene match. The CDR3 nucleotides are TGTGCCAGCTCACCTGAGACAGGGTACTATGGCTACACCTTC. This codes for CASSPETGYYGYTF.

The chain links TRBV9 to TRBJ2-1; TRBD2 aligns across 12 bases. The CDR3 consists of 18 residues. The trim removed 4 bases at V and 0 bases at J, leaving 8 bases unmatched. Germline CDR1 and CDR2: SGDLS and YYNGEE. The CDR3 loop reads CASSLRLAGVSSYNEQFF. The CDR3 nucleotides read TGTGCCAGCAGCCTTAGACTAGCGGGGGTCAGCTCCTACAATGAGCAGTTCTTC.

V and J are TRBV21-1 and TRBJ1-2. TRBV21-1 is a pseudogene locus. This CDR3 comprises 13 residues. The CDR3 protein is CASPRGGVYGYTF. As DNA, the CDR3 is TGTGCCAGCCCCCGCGGGGGGGTTTATGGCTACACCTTC.

V gene TRBV3-1 (or the pseudogene TRBV3-2) combines with J gene TRBJ2-5; the match to TRBD2 covers 7 bases. The germline gives CDR1 LGHDT, CDR2 YNNKEL (reference sequence). With 0 bases clipped from V and 5 bases from J, the junction kept 0 bases outside the gene matches. The CDR3 sequence is 13 residues long. The CDR3 region is CASSQDGGETQYF. The CDR3 nucleotides read TGTGCCAGCAGCCAAGACGGGGGGGAGACCCAGTACTTC.

The chain has TRBV4-1 and TRBJ2-7; 9 bases agree with TRBD1. The CDR3 is 14 residues long. The V gene's germline CDR1 is MGHRA and CDR2 YSYEKL. The ends lost 4 bases at V and 6 bases at J; junction bases unmatched: 7. In DNA, the CDR3 is TGCGCCAGCAGCCTGGGACAGGGAAAAGGCGAGCAGTACTTC. Translating it yields CASSLGQGKGEQYF.

CDR3 in amino acids: CASSPVGGSEKLFF. In DNA form, the CDR3 reads TGTGCCAGCAGCCCCGTTGGGGGGAGTGAAAAACTGTTTTTT. The chain couples TRBV28 to TRBJ1-4, with D tentatively TRBD1 (5 bases). Trimming shortened V by 6 bases and J by 7 bases, and 15 bases separated the two germline ends. Germline CDR1 MDHEN, CDR2 SYDVKM. The CDR3 loop spans 14 amino acids.

The chain joins TRBV28 to TRBJ2-1; no clear D gene. Between the trimmed V and J ends, which lost 3 bases and 8 bases, there was a span of 11 bases. The CDR3 length is 13 residues. Germline-derived CDR1 and CDR2 are MDHEN and SYDVKM. The CDR3 DNA sequence: TGTGCCAGCAGTTTTGTTATTGGTCATGAGCAGTTCTTC. Translation gives CASSFVIGHEQFF.

The J gene is TRBJ1-6, the V gene TRBV12-3 or TRBV12-4; D remains unclear. The germline V and J ends were trimmed by 2 bases and 9 bases, with 5 bases remaining between them. CDR3 size: 12 residues. The CDR3 protein is CASSLNGSPLHF. The CDR3 DNA follows: TGTGCCAGCAGTTTAAATGGTTCACCCCTCCACTTT.

This clone occurred once. J is TRBJ1-1 and V is TRBV4-2; D may be TRBD1 (5 bases). Germline lookup yields CDR1 LGHNA and CDR2 YNFKEQ. CDR3 length equals 15 residues. Between the trimmed V and J ends, which lost 4 bases and 3 bases, there was a span of 15 bases. The CDR3 spells CASSPDLTGDTEAFF. The CDR3 nucleotides are TGTGCCAGCAGCCCCGATTTAACAGGAGACACTGAAGCTTTCTTT.

This clone appeared once. The chain carries TRBV24-1 and TRBJ2-7; no reliable D call. The CDR3 is made up of 11 amino acids. Trimming pared 3 bases from V and 7 bases from J, leaving 6 bases between. Germline CDR1 is KGHDR and CDR2 is SFDVKD. CDR3 loop: CATSDHREQYF. The DNA of the CDR3 is TGTGCCACCAGTGATCATAGGGAGCAGTACTTC.

V gene TRBV28 combines with J gene TRBJ1-5; maybe TRBD1 (6 bases). The CDR3 is 17 amino acids. Germline V lookup: CDR1 MDHEN, CDR2 SYDVKM. V lost 7 bases and J 0 bases, leaving 19 bases between the germline ends. CDR3: CASTTGTRLYSNQPQHF. CDR3 in DNA: TGTGCCAGCACCACAGGGACCCGTCTTTATAGCAATCAGCCCCAGCATTTT.

The chain is built from TRBV5-1 and TRBJ2-1; 12 nucleotides agree with TRBD2. Germline V gene data show CDR1 as SGHRS and CDR2 as YFSETQ. V was clipped by 4 bases and J by 5 bases; unmatched bases: 7. The CDR3 is made up of 16 amino acids. Here the CDR3 reads CASSLGLAGEHNEQFF. For the CDR3, the DNA is TGCGCCAGCAGCCTGGGACTAGCGGGTGAACACAATGAGCAGTTCTTC.

This clone was seen a handful of times. The genes are TRBV5-1 and TRBJ2-1; either TRBD1 or TRBD2 may fit D (5 bases each). The V end lost 0 bases, the J end lost 3 bases, and 19 bases lay between the germline ends. The CDR3 runs to 18 residues. Germline CDR1 SGHRS, CDR2 YFSETQ. CDR3 region: CASSLGVTTGANYNEQFF. The DNA of the CDR3 is TGCGCCAGCAGCTTGGGGGTCACAACCGGGGCTAACTACAATGAGCAGTTCTTC.

This chain connects TRBV5-1 to TRBJ1-3; TRBD1 aligns across 7 bases. CDR1 and CDR2 (germline): SGHRS, YFSETQ. This CDR3 region has 17 residues. V shed 1 base, J shed 1 base, and the junction held 8 bases outside the gene matches. CDR3 protein: CASSLPQTGKSGNTIYF. The CDR3 DNA reads TGCGCCAGCAGCTTGCCCCAGACAGGGAAGTCTGGAAACACCATATATTTT.

The chain employs TRBV7-3 and TRBJ1-5; TRBD1 matches 8 bases. Trimming took 5 bases from V and 1 from J; bases not matched to a gene: 7. This CDR3 has 16 residues. The germline gives CDR1 SGHTA, CDR2 FQGTGA. The CDR3 sequence: CASSPRTGSSNQPQHF. The CDR3 DNA reads as TGTGCCAGCAGCCCCCGGACAGGGTCGAGCAATCAGCCCCAGCATTTT.